Below, 3 T cell receptor beta chains from the same sample are listed, as sequenced in a study of blood T cell repertoires in COVID-19. Here immunoSEQ multiplex PCR was the method, and the copy in TCRdb shows in-frame clones only, minus some. The sample lists about 240,000 clones; about 83% were seen once. The sample was PBMCs or T cells enriched from blood (not recorded which). Receptors were obtained from a woman aged 40 to 50 who had been exposed to COVID-19.

V usage is TRBV5-1 and J usage is TRBJ2-1; perhaps TRBD2 as D (6 bases). CDR1 is SGHRS, CDR2 YFSETQ, per germline. This CDR3 region has 17 residues. The V and J ends lost 2 bases and 0 bases respectively, with 15 bases between them. This CDR3 is CASSFGTSSGSYNEQFF. Written as DNA, the CDR3 is TGCGCCAGCAGCTTTGGCACTAGCTCGGGCTCCTACAATGAGCAGTTCTTC. Looking up the rest from reference TRBV5-1 and TRBJ2-1 gives the full variable domain: KAGVTQTPRYLIKTRGQQVTLSCSPISGHRSVSWYQQTPGQGLQFLFEYFSETQRNKGNFPGRFSGRQFSNSRSEMNVSTLELGDSALYLCASSFGTSSGSYNEQFFGPGTRLTVL.

The chain combines TRBV20-1 with TRBJ2-7, with 9 bases lining up with TRBD1. The CDR3 totals 15 residues. Germline CDR1 DFQATT, CDR2 SNEGSKA (reference sequence). The trim removed 3 bases at V and 0 bases at J, leaving 6 bases unmatched. CDR3 coding DNA: TGCAGTGCTAGTGGGGGACAGGGCCTCTCCTACGAGCAGTACTTC. As protein: CSASGGQGLSYEQYF.

The chain is built from TRBV28 and TRBJ2-5, with 8 bases identical to TRBD1. CDR3 length: 15 residues. V was pared by 5 bases and J by 2 bases, with 7 bases of the junction left unmatched. In germline, CDR1 is MDHEN, CDR2 SYDVKM. The DNA of the CDR3 is TGTGCCAGCAGTCCCGGACAGGGTGGGCAAGAGACCCAGTACTTC. This translates into CASSPGQGGQETQYF. The entire variable domain, with the rest obtained from reference TRBV28 and TRBJ2-5, is as follows: DVKVTQSSRYLVKRTGEKVFLECVQDMDHENMFWYRQDPGLGLRLIYFSYDVKMKEKGDIPEGYSVSREKKERFSLILESASTNQTSMYLCASSPGQGGQETQYFGPGTRLLVL.